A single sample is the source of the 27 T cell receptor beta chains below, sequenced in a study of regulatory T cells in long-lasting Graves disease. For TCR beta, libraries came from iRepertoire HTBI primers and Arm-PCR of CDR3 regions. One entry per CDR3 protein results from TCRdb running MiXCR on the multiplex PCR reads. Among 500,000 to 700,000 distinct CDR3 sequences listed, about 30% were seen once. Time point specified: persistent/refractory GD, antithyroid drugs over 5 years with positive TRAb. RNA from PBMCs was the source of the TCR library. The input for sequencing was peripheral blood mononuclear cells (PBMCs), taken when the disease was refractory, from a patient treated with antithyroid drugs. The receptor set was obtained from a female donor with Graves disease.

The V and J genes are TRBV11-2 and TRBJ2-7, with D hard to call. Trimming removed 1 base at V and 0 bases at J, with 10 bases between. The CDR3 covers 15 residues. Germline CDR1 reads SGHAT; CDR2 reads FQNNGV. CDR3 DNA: TGTGCCAGCAGCTTAGGCCGGTGGGACTCCTACGAGCAGTACTTC. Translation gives CASSLGRWDSYEQYF.

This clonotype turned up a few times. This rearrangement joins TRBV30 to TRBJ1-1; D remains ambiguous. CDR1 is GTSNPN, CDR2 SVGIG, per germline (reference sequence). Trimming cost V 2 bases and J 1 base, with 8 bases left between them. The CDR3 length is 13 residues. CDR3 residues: CAWSLGPNTEAFF. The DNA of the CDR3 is TGTGCCTGGAGTCTCGGCCCGAACACTGAAGCTTTCTTT.

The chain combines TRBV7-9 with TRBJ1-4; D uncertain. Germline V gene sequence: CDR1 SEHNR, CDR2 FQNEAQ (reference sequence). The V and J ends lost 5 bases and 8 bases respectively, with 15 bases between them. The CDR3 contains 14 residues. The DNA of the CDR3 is TGTGCCAGCAGCCCTTCGGGAATCGGGGAAAAACTGTTTTTT. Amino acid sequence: CASSPSGIGEKLFF.

The CDR3 sequence is CASSPSGEAGYTF. CDR3 DNA: TGCGCCAGCAGCCCCTCAGGGGAGGCTGGCTACACCTTC. The chain employs TRBV5-1 and TRBJ1-2; weak D call: TRBD1 (6 bases). The CDR3 runs to 13 residues. Per the germline V gene, CDR1 is SGHRS and CDR2 is YFSETQ. V was shortened by 4 bases and J by 7 bases, with 14 bases between the two germline ends.

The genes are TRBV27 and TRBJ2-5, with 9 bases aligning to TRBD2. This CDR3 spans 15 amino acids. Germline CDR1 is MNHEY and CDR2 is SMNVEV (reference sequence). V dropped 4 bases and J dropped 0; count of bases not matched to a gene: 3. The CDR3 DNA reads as TGTGCCAGCAGTTATCTAGCGGGGTACCAAGAGACCCAGTACTTC. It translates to CASSYLAGYQETQYF.

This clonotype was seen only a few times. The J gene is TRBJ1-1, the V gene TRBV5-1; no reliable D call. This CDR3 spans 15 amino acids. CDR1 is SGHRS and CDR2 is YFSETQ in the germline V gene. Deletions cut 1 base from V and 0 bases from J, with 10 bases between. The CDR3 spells CASSLSSRMNTEAFF. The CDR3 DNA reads TGCGCCAGCAGCTTGTCCAGCCGAATGAACACTGAAGCTTTCTTT. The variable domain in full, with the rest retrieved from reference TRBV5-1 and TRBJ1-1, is KAGVTQTPRYLIKTRGQQVTLSCSPISGHRSVSWYQQTPGQGLQFLFEYFSETQRNKGNFPGRFSGRQFSNSRSEMNVSTLELGDSALYLCASSLSSRMNTEAFFGQGTRLTVV.

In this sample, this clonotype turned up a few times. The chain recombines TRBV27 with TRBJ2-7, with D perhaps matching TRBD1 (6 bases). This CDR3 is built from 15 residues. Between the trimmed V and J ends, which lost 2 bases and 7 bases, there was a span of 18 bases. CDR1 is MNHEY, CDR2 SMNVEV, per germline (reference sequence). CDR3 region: CASSLLIPDSAEQYF. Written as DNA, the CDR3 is TGTGCCAGCAGTTTACTAATACCGGACAGTGCAGAGCAGTACTTC.

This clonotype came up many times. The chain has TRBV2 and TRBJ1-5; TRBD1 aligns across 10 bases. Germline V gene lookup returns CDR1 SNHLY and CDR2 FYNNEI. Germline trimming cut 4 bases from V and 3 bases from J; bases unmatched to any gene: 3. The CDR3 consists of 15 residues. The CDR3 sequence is CASSAGTGANQPQHF. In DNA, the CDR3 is TGTGCCAGCAGTGCCGGGACAGGGGCCAATCAGCCCCAGCATTTT.

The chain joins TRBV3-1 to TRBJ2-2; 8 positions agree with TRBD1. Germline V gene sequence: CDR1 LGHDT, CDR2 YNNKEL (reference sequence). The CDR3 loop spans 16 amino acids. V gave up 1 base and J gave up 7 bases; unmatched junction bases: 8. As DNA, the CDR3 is TGTGCCAGCAGCCAAGGCGGGACAGGCCATTACGGGGAGCTGTTTTTT. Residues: CASSQGGTGHYGELFF.

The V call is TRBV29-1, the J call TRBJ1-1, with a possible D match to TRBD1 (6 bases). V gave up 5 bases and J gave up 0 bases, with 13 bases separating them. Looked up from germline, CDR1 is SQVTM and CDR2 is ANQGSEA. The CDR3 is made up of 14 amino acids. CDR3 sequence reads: CSVQITGLNTEAFF. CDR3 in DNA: TGCAGCGTTCAGATTACAGGGCTGAACACTGAAGCTTTCTTT.

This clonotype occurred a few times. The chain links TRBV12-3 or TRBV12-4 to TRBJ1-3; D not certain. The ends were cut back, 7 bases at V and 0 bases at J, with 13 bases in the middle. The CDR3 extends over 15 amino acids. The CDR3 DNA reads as TGTGCCAGCAATCTCTCCGGCAGCTCTGGAAACACCATATATTTT. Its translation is CASNLSGSSGNTIYF.

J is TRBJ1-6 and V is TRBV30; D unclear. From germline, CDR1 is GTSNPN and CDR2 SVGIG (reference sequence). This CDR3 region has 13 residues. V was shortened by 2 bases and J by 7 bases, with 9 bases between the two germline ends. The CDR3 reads CAWSPLRNSPLHF. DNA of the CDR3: TGTGCCTGGAGTCCCCTCCGGAATTCACCCCTCCACTTT.

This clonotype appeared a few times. CDR3 sequence (DNA): TGTGCCAGCAGCCCTACCGGACAGGGATGGTATGGCTACACCTTC. It codes for CASSPTGQGWYGYTF. V gene TRBV11-2 combines with J gene TRBJ1-2; TRBD1 matches 8 bases. The CDR3 loop spans 15 amino acids. From germline, CDR1 is SGHAT and CDR2 FQNNGV. V lost 5 bases and J lost 5; bases outside the gene matches: 10.

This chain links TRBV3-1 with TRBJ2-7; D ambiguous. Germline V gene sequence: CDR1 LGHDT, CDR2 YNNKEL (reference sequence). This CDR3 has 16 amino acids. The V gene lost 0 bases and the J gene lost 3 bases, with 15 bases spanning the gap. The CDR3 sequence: CASSQDQLPVGYEQYF. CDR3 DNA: TGTGCCAGCAGCCAAGATCAACTTCCAGTGGGCTACGAGCAGTACTTC.

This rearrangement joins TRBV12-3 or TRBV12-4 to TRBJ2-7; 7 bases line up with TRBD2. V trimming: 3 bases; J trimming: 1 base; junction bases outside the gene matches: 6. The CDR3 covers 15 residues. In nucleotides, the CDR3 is TGTGCCAGCAGTTTTTTGGGGGGGGGTTCCTACGAGCAGTACTTC. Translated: CASSFLGGGSYEQYF.

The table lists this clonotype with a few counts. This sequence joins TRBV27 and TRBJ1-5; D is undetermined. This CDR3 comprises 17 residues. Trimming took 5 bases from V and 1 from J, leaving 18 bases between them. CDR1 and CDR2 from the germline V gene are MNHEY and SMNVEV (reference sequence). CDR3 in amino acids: CASSPITSRSSNQPQHF. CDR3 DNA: TGTGCCAGCAGTCCTATCACCTCCCGTTCGAGCAATCAGCCCCAGCATTTT.

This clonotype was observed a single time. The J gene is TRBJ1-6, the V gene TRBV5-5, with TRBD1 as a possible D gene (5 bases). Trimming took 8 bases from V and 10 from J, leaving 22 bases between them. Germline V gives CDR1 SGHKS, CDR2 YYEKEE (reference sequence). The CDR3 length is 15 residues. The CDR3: CASQIYRDDGSPLHF. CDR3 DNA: TGTGCCAGTCAAATATACCGGGACGACGGGTCACCCCTCCACTTT.

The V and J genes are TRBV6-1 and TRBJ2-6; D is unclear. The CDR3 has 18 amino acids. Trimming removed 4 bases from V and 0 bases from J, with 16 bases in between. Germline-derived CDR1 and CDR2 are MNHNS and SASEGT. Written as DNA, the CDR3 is TGTGCCAGCAGTGTTCGGACGAATTCTAACTCTGGGGCCAACGTCCTGACTTTC. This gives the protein CASSVRTNSNSGANVLTF.

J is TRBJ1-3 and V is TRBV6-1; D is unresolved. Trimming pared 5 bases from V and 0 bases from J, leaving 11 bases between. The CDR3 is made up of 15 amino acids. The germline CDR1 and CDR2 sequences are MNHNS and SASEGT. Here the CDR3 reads CASSYLGVSGNTIYF. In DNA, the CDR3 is TGTGCCAGCAGTTACCTCGGAGTCTCTGGAAACACCATATATTTT.

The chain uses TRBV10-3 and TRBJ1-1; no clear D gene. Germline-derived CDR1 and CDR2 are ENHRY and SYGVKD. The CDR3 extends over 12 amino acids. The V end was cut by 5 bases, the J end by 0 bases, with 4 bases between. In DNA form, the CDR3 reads TGTGCCATCAGTAACCTGAACACTGAAGCTTTCTTT. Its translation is CAISNLNTEAFF.

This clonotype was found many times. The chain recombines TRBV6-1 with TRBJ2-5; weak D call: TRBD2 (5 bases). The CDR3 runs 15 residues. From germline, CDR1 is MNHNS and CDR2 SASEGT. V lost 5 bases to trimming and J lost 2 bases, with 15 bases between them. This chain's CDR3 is CASSQYLGSQETQYF. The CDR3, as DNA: TGTGCCAGCAGTCAATACTTAGGGAGTCAAGAGACCCAGTACTTC.

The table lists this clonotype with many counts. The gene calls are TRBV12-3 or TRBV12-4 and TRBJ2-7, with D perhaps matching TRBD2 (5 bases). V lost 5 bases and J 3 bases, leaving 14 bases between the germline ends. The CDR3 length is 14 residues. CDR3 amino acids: CASSLTTGIYEQYF. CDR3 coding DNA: TGTGCCAGCAGTCTCACCACGGGGATCTACGAGCAGTACTTC.

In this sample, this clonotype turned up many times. The CDR3 DNA reads as TGTGCCAGTGGGACGGATTCCTACAATGAGCAGTTCTTC. This codes for CASGTDSYNEQFF. The chain has TRBV2 and TRBJ2-1; D assignment may be TRBD1 or TRBD2 (5 bases each). This CDR3 comprises 13 residues. The ends were cut back, 9 bases at V and 1 base at J, with 10 bases in the middle. Germline-derived CDR1 and CDR2 are SNHLY and FYNNEI.

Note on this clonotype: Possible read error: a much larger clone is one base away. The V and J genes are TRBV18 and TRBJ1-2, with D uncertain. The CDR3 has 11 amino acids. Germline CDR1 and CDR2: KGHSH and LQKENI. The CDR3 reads CASSPDSGHTF. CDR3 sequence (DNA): TGTGCCAGCTCACCAGATTCTGGCCACACCTTC.

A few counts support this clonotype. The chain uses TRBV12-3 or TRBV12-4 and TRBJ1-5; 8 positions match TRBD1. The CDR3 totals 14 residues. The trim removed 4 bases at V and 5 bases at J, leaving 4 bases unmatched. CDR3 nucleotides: TGTGCCAGCAGTTCAGGGGGCGGTTATCAGCCCCAGCATTTT. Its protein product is CASSSGGGYQPQHF.

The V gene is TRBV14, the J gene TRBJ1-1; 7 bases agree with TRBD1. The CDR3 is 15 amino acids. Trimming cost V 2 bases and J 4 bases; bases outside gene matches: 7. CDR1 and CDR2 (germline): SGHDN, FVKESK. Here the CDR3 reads CASSQYRGGSTEAFF. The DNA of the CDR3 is TGTGCCAGCAGCCAATACAGGGGAGGTAGCACTGAAGCTTTCTTT.

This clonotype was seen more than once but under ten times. DNA for the CDR3: TGCGCCAGCAGCTTGGGGTTGGATAGCAATCAGCCCCAGCATTTT. This translates into CASSLGLDSNQPQHF. The V call is TRBV5-1, the J call TRBJ1-5; D call uncertain. The CDR3 runs to 15 residues. Germline V gene lookup returns CDR1 SGHRS and CDR2 YFSETQ. V gave up 0 bases and J gave up 0 bases, with 7 bases separating them.